These 24 T cell receptor beta chains came from one sample sequenced in a study of T cells in women clearing cervical HPV infection. Clones were sequenced by immunoSEQ multiplex PCR, and TCRdb holds only the in-frame ones, with some missing. Seen in this sample are roughly 40,000 clones; the ten most common clones hold 1.2%. Material for sequencing was blood buffy coat. The source is a woman aged 18 to 75 with a cervical HPV16 infection that either progressed to CIN3+ or cleared (not recorded which).

On this clone: The read falls 3 residues short of the CDR3 end, and the missing part is taken from the germline J gene. The chain joins TRBV5-1 to TRBJ1-3; D call uncertain. This CDR3 is 14 amino acids long. V was pared by 2 bases and J by 2 bases, with 8 bases between. The germline V gene encodes CDR1 SGHRS and CDR2 YFSETQ. The sequenced part of the CDR3 DNA is TGCGCCAGCAGCTTAAGCCACCCTGGAAACACC. Translation: CASSLSHPGNT. The CDR3 as a whole reads CASSLSHPGNTIYF.

Concerning this clone itself: The read ends 3 residues before the CDR3 terminus; that terminus is restored from the germline J gene. This chain uses TRBV4-2 with TRBJ2-3, with 10 nucleotides matching TRBD2. From germline, CDR1 is LGHNA and CDR2 YNFKEQ. The CDR3 contains 15 residues. V lost 4 bases to trimming and J lost 0 bases; unmatched junction nucleotides: 1. CDR3 bases read: TGTGCCAGCAGCCCGACTAGCGGGAGCACAGATACG. Translated, it gives CASSPTSGSTDT. The full CDR3 protein is CASSPTSGSTDTQYF.

Regarding this clone: Read sequence stops 3 residues before the CDR3 end, and the germline J gene provides the missing end. V and J are TRBV29-1 and TRBJ2-3; 7 bases align to TRBD1. Trimming took 6 bases from V and 3 from J; bases not matched to a gene: 6. The CDR3 extends over 13 amino acids. Germline CDR1 SQVTM, CDR2 ANQGSEA. The covered CDR3 bases are TGCAGCGTGACGGGACAGACTACAGATACG. Its protein is CSVTGQTTDT. The full CDR3 protein reads CSVTGQTTDTQYF.

Concerning this clone: The CDR3 end lies 3 residues beyond the end of the read and is filled in from the germline J gene. This chain joins TRBV19 and TRBJ2-1; TRBD1 matches at 10 bases. Trimming at V came to 4 bases and at J to 8 bases, leaving 11 bases not matched to a gene. CDR3 size: 16 residues. CDR1 and CDR2 from the germline V gene are LNHDA and SQIVND (reference sequence). CDR3 DNA, as far as it was read: TGTGCCAGTAGTAACGGGCGACAGGGGGCCTTCTATGAG. Its translation is CASSNGRQGAFYE. The whole CDR3 protein reads CASSNGRQGAFYEQFF.

A note on this clone: The read finishes 3 residues shy of the CDR3 end, and the germline J gene is used to complete it. V and J are TRBV7-2 and TRBJ1-1; D is perhaps TRBD1 (5 bases). Germline CDR1 SGHTA, CDR2 FQGNSA. Between the trimmed V and J ends, which lost 4 bases and 5 bases, there was a span of 11 bases. CDR3 length: 13 amino acids. The CDR3 bases that were read are TGTGCCAGCAGCTCGCAGGGTTCGACTGAA. This sequence encodes CASSSQGSTE. From start to end, the CDR3 is CASSSQGSTEAFF.

A remark on this clone: The germline gene is not matched at one end of the junction; a read error may be the cause. The CDR3 end is not reached by the read, which stops 3 residues before it; the germline J gene fills it in. V gene TRBV4-2 combines with J gene TRBJ2-7, with TRBD2 identical over 12 bases. This CDR3 has 15 amino acids. CDR1 LGHNA and CDR2 YNFKEQ come from the germline V gene. CDR3 sequence: CASKLALAGGYEQYF. The DNA read from the CDR3 is TGCGCCAGCAAACTGGCACTAGCGGGAGGATACGAG.

Comment on this clone: Read coverage stops 3 residues before the CDR3 terminus; the germline J gene supplies the remainder. This rearrangement joins TRBV19 to TRBJ1-2; TRBD1 agrees at 10 bases. Germline assignment: CDR1 LNHDA and CDR2 SQIVND (reference sequence). The CDR3 has 14 residues. The CDR3 bases that were read are TGTGCCAGTAAAAAGGGACAGGGGCTTTACGAC. Protein product: CASKKGQGLYD. The whole CDR3 reads CASKKGQGLYDYTF.

A remark on this clone: The CDR3 is cut off 3 residues early in the read; its end comes from the germline J gene. The J gene is TRBJ2-7, the V gene TRBV5-1; TRBD2 might be the D (5 bases). CDR1 and CDR2 (germline): SGHRS, YFSETQ. Between the trimmed V and J ends, which lost 8 bases and 0 bases, there was a span of 12 bases. This CDR3 is built from 13 residues. This CDR3 is CASATGSSYEQYF. The CDR3 DNA, read in part, is TGCGCCAGTGCGACGGGGAGCTCCTACGAG.

With respect to this clone: The sequence runs out 3 residues before the end of the CDR3; the remainder is reconstructed from the germline J gene. The J gene is TRBJ2-3, the V gene TRBV7-3, with 10 bases lining up with TRBD2. Germline lookup yields CDR1 SGHTA and CDR2 FQGTGA. The CDR3 covers 14 residues. With V trimmed by 5 bases and J by 3 bases, 2 bases remained unmatched. Incomplete CDR3 DNA: TGTGCCAGCAGCGGGACTAGCGAAACAGATACG. This codes for CASSGTSETDT. The full CDR3 protein reads CASSGTSETDTQYF.

To note about this clone: The CDR3 goes on 3 residues after the read ends, and that part is filled in from the germline J gene. This sequence joins TRBV6-4 and TRBJ2-1, with a possible D match to TRBD2 (5 bases). The CDR3 extends over 13 amino acids. Germline CDR1 reads MRHNA; CDR2 reads SNTAGT. V shed 0 bases and J shed 7 bases, with 7 bases lying between them. The CDR3 region is CASSDSRANEQFF. The covered CDR3 bases are TGTGCCAGCAGTGACTCGAGGGCAAATGAG.

Points on this clone: The CDR3 extends 3 residues past the end of the read, so its final part is completed from the germline J gene. This chain uses TRBV28 with TRBJ2-2; TRBD2 agrees at 13 bases. Germline V gene sequence: CDR1 MDHEN, CDR2 SYDVKM. The trim removed 6 bases at V and 4 bases at J, leaving 2 bases unmatched. The CDR3 runs to 15 residues. The CDR3 sequence is CASRRTSGSTGELFF. Partial CDR3 DNA: TGTGCCAGCAGGCGGACTAGCGGGAGCACCGGGGAG.

Worth noting for this clone: The read is 3 residues too short to cover the CDR3 end, so that end is filled in from the germline J gene. The chain employs TRBV6-1 and TRBJ2-5, with 12 nucleotides matching TRBD2. The V gene end was trimmed by 4 bases and the J gene end by 5 bases; junction bases not matched to a gene: 5. The CDR3 is 15 residues long. From germline, CDR1 is MNHNS and CDR2 SASEGT. The CDR3 is CASSVRLAGEETQYF. The covered CDR3 bases are TGTGCCAGCAGTGTCCGACTAGCGGGGGAGGAGACC.

In regard to this clone: The missing CDR3 end, 3 residues past where the read stops, is filled in from the germline J gene. This chain connects TRBV20-1 to TRBJ2-7; 9 nucleotides match TRBD1. CDR1 is DFQATT and CDR2 is SNEGSKA in the germline V gene (reference sequence). V trimming: 5 bases; J trimming: 3 bases; junction bases outside the gene matches: 5. This CDR3 has 13 residues. Partial CDR3 DNA: TGCAGTGCTTTGGACAGGGGACACTACGAG. It specifies CSALDRGHYE. The full CDR3 reads CSALDRGHYEQYF.

On this clone itself: Sequencing ends 3 residues short of the CDR3 end; the germline J gene provides the rest. The rearrangement links TRBV7-3 to TRBJ2-6; D may be TRBD1 (6 bases). Trimming pared 5 bases from V and 1 base from J, leaving 15 bases between. The germline V gene has CDR1 SGHTA and CDR2 FQGTGA. The CDR3 runs to 17 residues. CDR3 amino acids: CASSRQSTGSGANVLTF. Incomplete CDR3 DNA: TGTGCCAGCAGCCGACAATCGACAGGTTCTGGGGCCAACGTC.

As regards this clone: The CDR3 end is not reached by the read, which stops 3 residues before it; the germline J gene fills it in. The chain has TRBV10-3 and TRBJ1-2, with 7 bases matching TRBD1. Looked up from germline, CDR1 is ENHRY and CDR2 is SYGVKD. The CDR3 spans 15 residues. J lost 7 bases, V lost 5 bases, and 13 bases had no gene match. The DNA read from the CDR3 is TGTGCCATCAGTTTTAACCGACAGGGAGCGGGTGGC. Translated: CAISFNRQGAGG. The whole CDR3 is CAISFNRQGAGGYTF.

On this clone: The read terminates 3 residues ahead of where the CDR3 ends, so the germline J gene completes it. The gene calls are TRBV20-1 and TRBJ2-7, with TRBD2 as a possible D gene (6 bases). Germline-derived CDR1 and CDR2 are DFQATT and SNEGSKA (reference sequence). CDR3 length equals 12 residues. V lost 7 bases and J 3 bases, leaving 13 bases between the germline ends. The sequenced part of the CDR3 DNA is TGCAGTGGGCAGGAGGGGCTCTACGAG. Amino acids: CSGQEGLYE. The whole CDR3 reads CSGQEGLYEQYF.

For this clone: The read is 3 residues too short to cover the CDR3 end, so that end is filled in from the germline J gene. V usage is TRBV11-2 and J usage is TRBJ1-1, with a tentative D call TRBD1 (5 bases). The ends were cut back, 1 base at V and 4 bases at J, with 10 bases in the middle. The CDR3 runs 14 residues. The germline gives CDR1 SGHAT, CDR2 FQNNGV. The CDR3 region is CASSLVGGSTEAFF. The CDR3 DNA, read in part, is TGTGCCAGCAGCTTAGTCGGGGGTTCCACTGAA.

As to this clone: The CDR3 end lies 3 residues beyond the end of the read and is filled in from the germline J gene. This chain connects TRBV11-3 to TRBJ2-1; D is ambiguous. The CDR3 covers 15 residues. V was pared by 3 bases and J by 2 bases, with 11 bases between. From germline, CDR1 is SGHNT and CDR2 YENEEA. The CDR3 reads CASSFGPPAYNEQFF. Incomplete CDR3 DNA: TGTGCCAGCAGCTTTGGGCCCCCCGCCTACAATGAG. The variable domain in full, completed from reference TRBV11-3 and TRBJ2-1, reads EAGVVQSPRYKIIEKKQPVAFWCNPISGHNTLYWYLQNLGQGPELLIRYENEEAVDDSQLPKDRFSAERLKGVDSTLKIQPAELGDSAVYLCASSFGPPAYNEQFFGPGTRLTVL.

A remark on this clone: The observed sequence ends 3 residues before the CDR3 terminus, with the missing tail filled in from the germline J gene. This chain uses TRBV19 with TRBJ2-2, with D possibly matching TRBD2 (6 bases). This CDR3 spans 13 amino acids. The V end was cut by 2 bases, the J end by 6 bases, with 7 bases between. CDR1 and CDR2 (germline): LNHDA, SQIVND (reference sequence). The sequenced part of the CDR3 DNA is TGTGCCAGTAGTATATGGGGGGCCGGGGAG. Protein: CASSIWGAGE. The entire CDR3 is CASSIWGAGELFF.

In regard to this clone: Coverage ceases 3 residues before the CDR3 finishes, and the germline J gene fills in the end. The V gene is TRBV19, the J gene TRBJ1-6; 10 positions match TRBD1. Germline trimming cut 3 bases from V and 7 bases from J; bases unmatched to any gene: 6. Germline CDR1 reads LNHDA; CDR2 reads SQIVND (reference sequence). The length of the CDR3 is 16 residues. CDR3 DNA, as far as it was read: TGTGCCAGTAGTATCCCTAAGGGACAGGGGAATTCACCC. It specifies CASSIPKGQGNSP. The entire CDR3 is CASSIPKGQGNSPLHF.

Concerning this clone itself: The read terminates 3 residues ahead of where the CDR3 ends, so the germline J gene completes it. The chain uses TRBV5-1 and TRBJ2-7; 9 bases are a match to TRBD1. The ends lost 4 bases at V and 6 bases at J; junction bases unmatched: 5. Germline CDR1 and CDR2: SGHRS and YFSETQ. The CDR3 has 13 residues. This chain's CDR3 is CASSATGGSEQYF. The part of the CDR3 DNA that was read is TGCGCCAGCAGCGCGACAGGGGGGAGCGAG.

The CDR3 loop reads CSAREARLAGVETQYF. Incomplete CDR3 DNA: TGCAGTGCTAGAGAAGCTAGACTAGCGGGAGTGGAGACC. The V gene is TRBV20-1, the J gene TRBJ2-5; 12 bases are shared with TRBD2. The read comes to an end 3 residues before the CDR3 does, leaving the germline J gene to fill in the end. The CDR3 consists of 16 residues. The ends lost 0 bases at V and 5 bases at J; junction bases unmatched: 7. Germline CDR1 and CDR2: DFQATT and SNEGSKA (reference sequence).

Concerning this clone itself: Read sequence stops 3 residues before the CDR3 end, and the germline J gene provides the missing end. The V call is TRBV20-1, the J call TRBJ2-5, with 12 bases aligning to TRBD2. V lost 7 bases, J lost 6 bases, and 6 bases stayed unmatched. The CDR3 has 13 residues. CDR1 is DFQATT and CDR2 is SNEGSKA in the germline V gene (reference sequence). CDR3 DNA, as far as it was read: TGCAGTGTCCTCACTAGCGGGGGGAAGACC. It specifies CSVLTSGGKT. The whole CDR3 protein is CSVLTSGGKTQYF.

For this clone: The CDR3 is cut off 3 residues early in the read; its end comes from the germline J gene. The chain links TRBV19 to TRBJ1-2; TRBD1 aligns across 9 bases. The CDR3 is 13 residues long. Germline values: CDR1 LNHDA, CDR2 SQIVND (reference sequence). Trimming at V came to 5 bases and at J to 4 bases, leaving 2 bases not matched to a gene. The part of the CDR3 DNA that was read is TGTGCCAGTAGTCTGACAGGGGGCTATGGC. Its protein is CASSLTGGYG. The entire CDR3 sequence reads CASSLTGGYGYTF.